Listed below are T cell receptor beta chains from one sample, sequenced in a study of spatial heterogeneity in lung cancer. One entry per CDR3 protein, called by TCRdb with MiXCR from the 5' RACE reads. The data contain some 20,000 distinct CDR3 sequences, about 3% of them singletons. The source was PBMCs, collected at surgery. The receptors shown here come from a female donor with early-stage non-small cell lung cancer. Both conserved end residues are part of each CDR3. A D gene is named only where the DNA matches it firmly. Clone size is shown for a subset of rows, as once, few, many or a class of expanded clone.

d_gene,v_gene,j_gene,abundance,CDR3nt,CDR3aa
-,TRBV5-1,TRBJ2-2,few,TGCGCCAGCAGCCTGGAAATTCTGACCGGGGAGCTGTTTTTT,CASSLEILTGELFF
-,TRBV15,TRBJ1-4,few,TGTGCCACCAGCAGCCTGAGGGGGGCTAATGAAAAACTGTTTTTT,CATSSLRGANEKLFF
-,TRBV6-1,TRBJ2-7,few,TGTGCCAGCAGTGAAGCGCAAGGCTACGGGCAGTACTTC,CASSEAQGYGQYF
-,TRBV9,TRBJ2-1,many,TGTGCCAGCAGCGCAGGACGGGAGTTCTCCTACAATGAGCAGTTCTTC,CASSAGREFSYNEQFF
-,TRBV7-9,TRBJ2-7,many,TGTGCCAGCAGCCGACTGTCCTACGAGCAGTACTTC,CASSRLSYEQYF
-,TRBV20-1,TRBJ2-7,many,TGCAGTACAAGTGGGGCTGGGCGGATTATAGACGAGCAGTACTTC,CSTSGAGRIIDEQYF
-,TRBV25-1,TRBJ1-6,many,TGTGCCAGCAGTGTATCCGGGACGGGAAATTCACCCCTCCACTTT,CASSVSGTGNSPLHF
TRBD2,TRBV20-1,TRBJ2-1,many,TGCAGTGCTCGACGGAAAGCGAGCGGGAGGGTATACAATGAGCAGTTCTTC,CSARRKASGRVYNEQFF
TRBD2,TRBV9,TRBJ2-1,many,TGTGCCAGCAGCGTAGAGGCTAGCGGGAGTGGAGATGAGCAGTTCTTC,CASSVEASGSGDEQFF
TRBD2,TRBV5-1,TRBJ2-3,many,TGCGCCAGCAGCCCCCGCGGGAGTTTGGGAGATACGCAGTATTTT,CASSPRGSLGDTQYF
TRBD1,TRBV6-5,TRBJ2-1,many,TGTGCCAGCAGTTCTATAACCGGGACAGGGTTTGGTGAGCAGTTCTTC,CASSSITGTGFGEQFF
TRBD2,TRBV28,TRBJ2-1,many,TGTGCCAGCAGTTGTCCCCAGCGGGAGGGCCACGAGCAGTTCTTC,CASSCPQREGHEQFF
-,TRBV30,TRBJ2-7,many,TGTGCCTGGAGCACAGGGTCTTCAGGCTACGAGCAGTACTTC,CAWSTGSSGYEQYF
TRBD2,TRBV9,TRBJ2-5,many,TGTGCCAGCAGCGGATGGGGAGGGTCCAAGACCCAGTACTTC,CASSGWGGSKTQYF
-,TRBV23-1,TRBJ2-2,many,TGCGCCAGCAACCAAAGTCCTCAGGAGACGAACACCGGGGAGCTGTTTTTT,CASNQSPQETNTGELFF
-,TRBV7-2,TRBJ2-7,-,TGTGCCAGCAGCTTAGGTGGCAGGACCCCCTACGAGCAGTACTTC,CASSLGGRTPYEQYF
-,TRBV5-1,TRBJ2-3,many,TGCGCCAGCAGCTTGCCCTGGACAAGTCACACAGATACGCAGTATTTT,CASSLPWTSHTDTQYF
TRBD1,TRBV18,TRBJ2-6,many,TGTGCCAGCCCCGTCGACAGGGGGCGTATGGCCTCTGGGGCCAACGTCCTGACTTTC,CASPVDRGRMASGANVLTF
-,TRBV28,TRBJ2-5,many,TGTGCCAGCAGCGACGGAGTTGGAGGCCAAGAGACCCAGTACTTC,CASSDGVGGQETQYF
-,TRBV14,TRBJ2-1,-,TGTGCCAGCAGCCAAAGTGATAGCCCTTACAATGAGCAGTTCTTC,CASSQSDSPYNEQFF
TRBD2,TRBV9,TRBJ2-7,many,TGTGCCAGCAGCGTAGGTTCTAGCGGGATTTACGAGCAGTACTTC,CASSVGSSGIYEQYF
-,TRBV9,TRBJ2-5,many,TGTGCCAGCAGCGTAGGGAGGTTGGTAGAGACCCAGTACTTC,CASSVGRLVETQYF
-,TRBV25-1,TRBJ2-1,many,TGTGCCAGCAGTGAATTAGTAGCAAGGGGGAATGAGCAGTTCTTC,CASSELVARGNEQFF
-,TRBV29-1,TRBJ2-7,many,TGCAGCGTTGCTGGGGGCATTAGGAGGGATGAGCAGTACTTC,CSVAGGIRRDEQYF
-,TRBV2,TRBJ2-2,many,TGTGCCAGCCAGGAGAACACCGGGGAGCTGTTTTTT,CASQENTGELFF
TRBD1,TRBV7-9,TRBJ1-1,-,TGTGCCAGCAGCTCCGGGACAGAGGTAGCCGAAGCTTTCTTT,CASSSGTEVAEAFF
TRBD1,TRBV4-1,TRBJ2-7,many,TGCGCCAGCAGCCAATTTTCCGTGCCGGGACAGGGGGCGAGGTACGAGCAGTACTTC,CASSQFSVPGQGARYEQYF
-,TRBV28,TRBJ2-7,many,TGTGCCAGCAGTTTAGGGTTCTACGAGCAGTACTTC,CASSLGFYEQYF
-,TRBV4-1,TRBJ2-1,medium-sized,TGCGCCAGCAGCCGGGGAGGTAGGGACAATGAGCAGTTCTTC,CASSRGGRDNEQFF
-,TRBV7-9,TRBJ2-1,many,TGTGCCAGCAGCTACCCACCCGGGACACGCAATGAGCAGTTCTTC,CASSYPPGTRNEQFF
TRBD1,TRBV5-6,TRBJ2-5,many,TGTGCCAGCAGCGGAGGACAGGGGGCCCGGGAGACCCAGTACTTC,CASSGGQGARETQYF
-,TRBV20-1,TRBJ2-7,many,TGCAGTGCTAGAGAGGGGGGCCCCTACGAGCAGTACTTC,CSAREGGPYEQYF
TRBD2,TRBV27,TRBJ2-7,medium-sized,TGTGCCAGCCGGGCGGGGACTAGCGGCTACGAGCAGTACTTC,CASRAGTSGYEQYF
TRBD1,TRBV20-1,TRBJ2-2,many,TGCAGTGCTGCCAAACAGGGGGCGCTGGGCGGGGAGCTGTTTTTT,CSAAKQGALGGELFF
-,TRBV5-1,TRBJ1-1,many,TGCGCCAGCAGATACCAGCATCAGGCTGCGAACACTGAAGCTTTCTTT,CASRYQHQAANTEAFF